The source of this T cell receptor (beta chain) is a study of shared clonotypes between healthy human individuals. Overall study context: Donors were a couple of women and a few men aged 18 to 49.

The authors distributed each subset's genomic DNA evenly over several immunoSEQ plates. Libraries were prepared by immunoSEQ multiplex PCR; TCRdb keeps only in-frame clonotypes and omits some of them. The sample lists roughly 500,000 clones, roughly 77% occurring once. This clone was picked up one time. Genomic DNA, for the unsorted samples, came from roughly 90 million PBMCs. The sequence derives from a woman aged 40-49 years in good health. Some clones in this sample may be carry-over from other donors' samples. Sample: PBMCs.

The CDR3: CASSQALGTDYEQYF. DNA for the CDR3: TGCGCCAGCAGCCAAGCTTTAGGCACCGACTACGAGCAGTACTTC. The rearrangement joins TRBV4-3 to TRBJ2-7, with D unresolved. Germline assignment: CDR1 LGHNA and CDR2 YSLEER. The CDR3 extends over 15 amino acids. Trimming pared 1 base from V and 3 bases from J, leaving 13 bases between.